These 17 T cell receptor beta chains originate from one sample sequenced in a study of OX40 agonist ivuxolimab in advanced cancers. The library was obtained by the immunoSEQ multiplex PCR assay. In its TCRdb copy, this immuneACCESS table keeps in-frame sequences only and misses some clones. Where compared with another copy, unresolved V genes explain less than half of these, and the others have no known cause. A total of about 15,000 clones appear in this sample, 70% to 80% of them only once. 35% of the sample rests with the top ten. The sample here was CD4+ or CD8+ T cells sorted from blood, taken in a trial of the OX40 agonist ivuxolimab. These receptors originate from an adult with an advanced solid tumor such as melanoma, head and neck, liver or kidney cancer.

The chain joins TRBV18 to TRBJ2-3, with D unresolved. V was cut by 2 bases and J by 0 bases, with 6 bases left in between. CDR3 size: 14 residues. Germline values: CDR1 KGHSH, CDR2 LQKENI. The CDR3 nucleotides read TGTGCCAGCTCACCAACCCCTAGCACAGATACGCAGTATTTT. This translates into CASSPTPSTDTQYF.

Concerning this clone: A read error may account for a junction end that differs from germline. The rearrangement uses TRBV2 and TRBJ1-5; D gene unclear. Germline V gene sequence: CDR1 SNHLY, CDR2 FYNNEI. This CDR3 is built from 14 residues. The DNA of the CDR3 is TGTGCCAGCAGGGAAGACAAAAGCAATCAGCCCCAGCATTTT. It yields the protein CASREDKSNQPQHF.

This clone was counted a few times. V and J are TRBV4-1 and TRBJ1-5; D remains ambiguous. Germline loops: CDR1 MGHRA, CDR2 YSYEKL. There are 16 residues in the CDR3. Trimming removed 1 base at V and 1 base at J, with 11 bases between. CDR3: CASSQASAASNQPQHF. Written as DNA, the CDR3 is TGCGCCAGCAGCCAAGCCTCGGCGGCAAGCAATCAGCCCCAGCATTTT.

The genes are TRBV5-5 and TRBJ2-7; D is ambiguous. Trimming cost V 0 bases and J 3 bases, with 10 bases left between them. Germline CDR1 is SGHKS and CDR2 is YYEKEE (reference sequence). The CDR3 length is 14 residues. The CDR3 sequence: CASSLAHLDYEQYF. In DNA form, the CDR3 reads TGTGCCAGCAGCTTGGCGCATTTGGACTACGAGCAGTACTTC. Full variable domain (remainder filled in from reference TRBV5-5 and TRBJ2-7): DAGVTQSPTHLIKTRGQQVTLRCSPISGHKSVSWYQQVLGQGPQFIFQYYEKEERGRGNFPDRFSARQFPNYSSELNVNALLLGDSALYLCASSLAHLDYEQYFGPGTRLTVT.

The chain joins TRBV30 to TRBJ1-4, with D maybe TRBD1 (5 bases). The germline V and J ends were trimmed by 0 bases and 9 bases, with 5 bases remaining between them. This CDR3 has 11 amino acids. CDR1 is GTSNPN, CDR2 SVGIG, per germline (reference sequence). The CDR3 is CAWSVGQKLFF. The CDR3 nucleotides are TGTGCCTGGAGTGTGGGACAAAAACTGTTTTTT.

The genes are TRBV7-2 and TRBJ1-1; no clear D gene. V gave up 4 bases and J gave up 14 bases, with 5 bases separating them. The CDR3 runs 8 residues. Germline values: CDR1 SGHTA, CDR2 FQGNSA. CDR3 in DNA: TGTGCCAGCAGCTCCGGATTCTTT. Translation gives CASSSGFF. The full variable domain, in which reference TRBV7-2 and TRBJ1-1 provide the parts outside the CDR3, is GAGVSQSPSNKVTEKGKDVELRCDPISGHTALYWYRQSLGQGLEFLIYFQGNSAPDKSGLPSDRFSAERTGGSVSTLTIQRTQQEDSAVYLCASSSGFFGQGTRLTVV.

The gene calls are TRBV19 and TRBJ2-2, with D unresolved. Looked up from germline, CDR1 is LNHDA and CDR2 is SQIVND (reference sequence). The CDR3 covers 13 residues. V lost 2 bases and J lost 3, with 4 bases in between. Here the CDR3 reads CASSILDTGELFF. The CDR3 coding sequence is TGTGCCAGTAGTATACTGGACACCGGGGAGCTGTTTTTT. The entire variable domain, with the rest obtained from reference TRBV19 and TRBJ2-2, is as follows: DGGITQSPKYLFRKEGQNVTLSCEQNLNHDAMYWYRQDPGQGLRLIYYSQIVNDFQKGDIAEGYSVSREKKESFPLTVTSAQKNPTAFYLCASSILDTGELFFGEGSRLTVL.

V usage is TRBV27 and J usage is TRBJ2-7; D perhaps matches TRBD1 (5 bases). The germline CDR1 and CDR2 sequences are MNHEY and SMNVEV (reference sequence). Trimming removed 3 bases at V and 0 bases at J, with 6 bases between. This CDR3 is 13 amino acids long. CDR3 coding DNA: TGTGCCAGCAGTTTGACAGACTCCTACGAGCAGTACTTC. Residues: CASSLTDSYEQYF.

The J gene is TRBJ2-7, the V gene TRBV11-2, with TRBD1 matching over 8 bases. Germline V CDR1 and CDR2: SGHAT, FQNNGV. V lost 2 bases and J lost 0; bases outside the gene matches: 15. The CDR3 is made up of 19 amino acids. The CDR3: CASSLYPGTGMGNSYEQYF. The CDR3 DNA follows: TGTGCCAGCAGCTTATATCCCGGGACAGGCATGGGTAACTCCTACGAGCAGTACTTC.

This rearrangement joins TRBV6-5 to TRBJ1-1, with D hard to call. Per germline, CDR1 MNHEY and CDR2 SVGAGI. The CDR3 consists of 15 residues. V was pared by 2 bases and J by 5 bases, with 15 bases between. For the CDR3, the DNA is TGTGCCAGCAGTTACCTGACGGCGGGTAGTACTGAAGCTTTCTTT. This gives the protein CASSYLTAGSTEAFF.

This clone was detected a few times. The chain carries TRBV7-9 and TRBJ1-3; no clear D gene. Trimming cost V 4 bases and J 4 bases, with 8 bases left between them. The CDR3 runs 13 residues. Germline V gene sequence: CDR1 SEHNR, CDR2 FQNEAQ (reference sequence). The CDR3 sequence is CASSSSSGNTIYF. The CDR3 DNA sequence: TGTGCCAGCAGCTCATCGTCCGGAAACACCATATATTTT.

The gene calls are TRBV4-1 and TRBJ1-6; a possible D gene is TRBD1 (6 bases). Trimming cost V 1 base and J 9 bases, with 16 bases left between them. The CDR3 sequence is 16 residues long. Germline CDR1 is MGHRA and CDR2 is YSYEKL. The CDR3 region is CASSQVPEDSGSPLHF. CDR3 DNA sequence: TGCGCCAGCAGCCAAGTACCGGAGGACAGTGGTTCACCCCTCCACTTT.

J is TRBJ1-2 and V is TRBV19, with D possibly being TRBD1 (5 bases). The CDR3 contains 15 residues. The germline V gene encodes CDR1 LNHDA and CDR2 SQIVND (reference sequence). Trimming removed 7 bases from V and 3 bases from J, with 18 bases in between. The CDR3 reads CASNWQGRLDYGYTF. CDR3 in DNA: TGTGCCAGTAACTGGCAGGGCCGACTGGACTATGGCTACACCTTC.

The rearrangement links TRBV4-2 to TRBJ2-5; TRBD1 agrees at 10 bases. Looked up from germline, CDR1 is LGHNA and CDR2 is YNFKEQ. This CDR3 contains 18 residues. Trimming at V came to 1 base and at J to 2 bases, leaving 10 bases not matched to a gene. The CDR3 sequence is CASSQGPGDRGAQETQYF. CDR3 in DNA: TGTGCCAGCAGCCAAGGCCCTGGGGACAGGGGAGCACAAGAGACCCAGTACTTC.

This chain links TRBV5-4 with TRBJ1-3; 7 nucleotides align to TRBD1. CDR3 length: 14 residues. Germline lookup yields CDR1 SGHNT and CDR2 YYREEE (reference sequence). V trimming: 3 bases; J trimming: 3 bases; junction bases outside the gene matches: 3. CDR3 nucleotides: TGTGCCAGCAGCTCGACAGGGTTTGGAAACACCATATATTTT. Amino acid sequence: CASSSTGFGNTIYF.

This chain joins TRBV5-6 and TRBJ1-5; D gene ambiguous. Per the germline V gene, CDR1 is SGHDT and CDR2 is YYEEEE. This CDR3 region has 13 residues. With 0 bases removed from V and 6 bases from J, the gap between germline ends came to 7 bases. The CDR3 protein is CASSLVGGQPQHF. The CDR3 nucleotides are TGTGCCAGCAGCTTGGTGGGAGGTCAGCCCCAGCATTTT.

The rearrangement uses TRBV15 and TRBJ2-3; D is perhaps TRBD2 (6 bases). CDR1 and CDR2 (germline): LNHNV, YYDKDF (reference sequence). The CDR3 is 16 residues long. Between the trimmed V and J ends, which lost 0 bases and 4 bases, there was a span of 14 bases. The CDR3 nucleotides read TGTGCCACCAGCAGAGATATTTACGGGGGTGCAGATACGCAGTATTTT. It translates to CATSRDIYGGADTQYF.